The next 25 T cell receptor beta chains were all read from a single sample in a study of T cells in Graves' hyperthyroidism and ophthalmopathy. There were TCR beta CDR3 regions amplified from RNA transcripts. The HTBI primer set served for first-round RT-PCR of the TCR CDR3. Each CDR3 protein is one row after TCRdb ran MiXCR on the multiplex PCR reads. The sample contains 550,000 to 800,000 distinct CDR3 sequences, 15% to 20% of which appear only once. Material: blood. The source of these receptors is a man aged 45-65 years with Graves' hyperthyroidism.

This clonotype was counted a few times. V and J are TRBV6-1 and TRBJ2-1; 11 bases align to TRBD2. The CDR3 is 17 residues long. CDR1 is MNHNS, CDR2 SASEGT, per germline. The trim removed 4 bases at V and 9 bases at J, leaving 14 bases unmatched. The CDR3 DNA sequence: TGTGCCAGCAGTGGAGGGCTAGCGGGAGGAGGGGGTGGTGAGCAGTTCTTC. This sequence encodes CASSGGLAGGGGGEQFF.

This clonotype has at least ten counts. The V gene is TRBV20-1, the J gene TRBJ2-3, with TRBD1 matching 11 bases. The CDR3 is 16 amino acids. The V segment lost 2 bases and the J segment 4 bases; nucleotides outside the gene matches: 8. CDR1 is DFQATT and CDR2 is SNEGSKA in the germline V gene (reference sequence). The CDR3 here is CSARITGQGAADTQYF. CDR3 nucleotide sequence: TGCAGTGCTAGAATAACCGGACAGGGGGCTGCAGATACGCAGTATTTT.

This clonotype was counted at least ten times. The rearrangement uses TRBV28 and TRBJ1-5; 9 bases are a match to TRBD1. Germline V CDR1 and CDR2: MDHEN, SYDVKM. The CDR3 consists of 14 residues. The V and J ends lost 4 bases and 5 bases, in that order; junction bases with no gene match: 3. DNA of the CDR3: TGTGCCAGCAGTTGGGACAGGGTCGATCAGCCCCAGCATTTT. Amino acids: CASSWDRVDQPQHF.

With respect to this clonotype: Given a much more abundant clone one base away, this may be a read error. This chain connects TRBV11-2 to TRBJ2-2; D remains unclear. Trimming removed 10 bases from V and 8 bases from J, with 8 bases in between. Per germline, CDR1 SGHAT and CDR2 FQNNGV. The CDR3 totals 10 residues. Here the CDR3 DNA reads TGTGCCAACAAATCTGGGGAGCTGTTTTTT. As protein: CANKSGELFF.

This clonotype was recorded many times. V and J are TRBV2 and TRBJ1-5; 8 nucleotides agree with TRBD1. CDR1 and CDR2 from the germline V gene are SNHLY and FYNNEI. There are 14 residues in the CDR3. Trimming at V came to 7 bases and at J to 8 bases, leaving 10 bases not matched to a gene. CDR3 bases: TGTGCCAGCACGGGGACAGGCAGGATCAAGCCCCAGCATTTT. It translates to CASTGTGRIKPQHF. The variable domain in full, with the rest retrieved from reference TRBV2 and TRBJ1-5, is EPEVTQTPSHQVTQMGQEVILRCVPISNHLYFYWYRQILGQKVEFLVSFYNNEISEKSEIFDDQFSVERPDGSNFTLKIRSTKLEDSAMYFCASTGTGRIKPQHFGDGTRLSIL.

This sequence joins TRBV5-1 and TRBJ2-7; 8 bases are a match to TRBD2. V lost 6 bases to trimming and J lost 3 bases; unmatched junction nucleotides: 5. The CDR3 contains 13 residues. Looked up from germline, CDR1 is SGHRS and CDR2 is YFSETQ. DNA for the CDR3: TGCGCCAGCAACGGGCGGGAGGACTACGAGCAGTACTTC. This sequence encodes CASNGREDYEQYF.

This clonotype showed up many times. V is TRBV2 and J is TRBJ2-5, with D perhaps matching TRBD1 (5 bases). The CDR3 sequence is 10 residues long. Germline-derived CDR1 and CDR2 are SNHLY and FYNNEI. V was clipped by 11 bases and J by 4 bases, with 8 bases between them. CDR3 sequence: CASRVETQYF. CDR3 DNA sequence: TGTGCCTCCAGGGTAGAGACCCAGTACTTC.

This clonotype has just a few counts. A much more abundant neighbour one base away suggests this may be a read error. The chain joins TRBV10-3 to TRBJ2-7; weak D call: TRBD2 (6 bases). Germline CDR1 ENHRY, CDR2 SYGVKD. CDR3 size: 12 residues. Trimming cost V 10 bases and J 3 bases, with 13 bases left between them. Here the CDR3 DNA reads TGTGCCAACAGCCGTAGCGGCTACGAGCAGTACTTC. Translation gives CANSRSGYEQYF.

The chain uses TRBV7-6 and TRBJ1-1; 7 bases map to TRBD1. CDR3 length equals 16 residues. The germline V gene has CDR1 SGHVS and CDR2 FNYEAQ. The trim removed 2 bases at V and 1 base at J, leaving 7 bases unmatched. The DNA for the CDR3 is TGTGCCAGCAGCTTAACTCCAGGGGGAGGGAACACTGAAGCTTTCTTT. This encodes CASSLTPGGGNTEAFF. The full variable domain, in which reference TRBV7-6 and TRBJ1-1 provide the parts outside the CDR3, is GAGVSQSPRYKVTKRGQDVALRCDPISGHVSLYWYRQALGQGPEFLTYFNYEAQQDKSGLPNDRFSAERPEGSISTLTIQRTEQRDSAMYRCASSLTPGGGNTEAFFGQGTRLTVV.

This clonotype has at least ten counts. The genes are TRBV6-2 or TRBV6-3 and TRBJ2-3; D ambiguous. The germline V gene encodes CDR1 MNHEY and CDR2 SVGEGT. Trimming pared 5 bases from V and 2 bases from J, leaving 11 bases between. The CDR3 consists of 14 residues. CDR3 in DNA: TGTGCCAGCAGTGTCGACCCCGCCACAGATACGCAGTATTTT. Amino acids: CASSVDPATDTQYF.

The chain combines TRBV10-2 with TRBJ2-3; D is unresolved. The germline V gene encodes CDR1 WSHSY and CDR2 SAAADI. With 2 bases removed from V and 2 bases from J, the gap between germline ends came to 11 bases. CDR3 length: 15 amino acids. CDR3 nucleotide sequence: TGCGCCAGCAGTGAGCCCGGCCTCCTCACAGATACGCAGTATTTT. Amino acids: CASSEPGLLTDTQYF.

The table lists this clonotype with many counts. The genes are TRBV11-2 and TRBJ2-1; either TRBD1 or TRBD2 may fit D (5 bases each). CDR3 length: 15 residues. CDR1 is SGHAT and CDR2 is FQNNGV in the germline V gene. V gave up 1 base and J gave up 6 bases, with 13 bases separating them. CDR3 sequence reads: CASSLGRDRINEQFF. In DNA form, the CDR3 reads TGTGCCAGCAGCTTAGGACGGGACCGCATCAATGAGCAGTTCTTC.

This clonotype was seen many times. The chain has TRBV11-2 and TRBJ1-2; TRBD1 might be the D (5 bases). The CDR3 consists of 13 residues. The germline gives CDR1 SGHAT, CDR2 FQNNGV. V was cut by 0 bases and J by 6 bases, with 8 bases left in between. The CDR3 region has the DNA TGTGCCAGCAGCTTAGACAGGGCAGATGGCTACACCTTC. It yields the protein CASSLDRADGYTF.

This clonotype appeared many times. The V and J genes are TRBV5-1 and TRBJ2-1, with a tentative D call TRBD2 (5 bases). Germline V gene lookup returns CDR1 SGHRS and CDR2 YFSETQ. The CDR3 contains 15 residues. Trimming shortened V by 5 bases and J by 6 bases, and 18 bases separated the two germline ends. The CDR3 is CASSPREAEINEQFF. The CDR3 DNA follows: TGCGCCAGCAGTCCCCGGGAAGCGGAGATCAATGAGCAGTTCTTC.

This clonotype was seen many times. V usage is TRBV7-3 and J usage is TRBJ2-3, with TRBD2 matching 12 bases. J lost 2 bases, V lost 5 bases, and 8 bases had no gene match. The CDR3 consists of 17 residues. The germline V gene has CDR1 SGHTA and CDR2 FQGTGA. CDR3 amino acids: CASSPGLAGTATDTQYF. In DNA, the CDR3 is TGTGCCAGCAGCCCAGGACTAGCGGGAACCGCCACAGATACGCAGTATTTT. The complete variable domain, with remaining parts taken from reference TRBV7-3 and TRBJ2-3, reads GAGVSQTPSNKVTEKGKYVELRCDPISGHTALYWYRQSLGQGPEFLIYFQGTGAADDSGLPNDRFFAVRPEGSVSTLKIQRTERGDSAVYLCASSPGLAGTATDTQYFGPGTRLTVL.

The chain links TRBV9 to TRBJ1-4, with D uncertain. Germline V gene sequence: CDR1 SGDLS, CDR2 YYNGEE. The CDR3 covers 15 residues. V lost 0 bases and J lost 6, with 12 bases in between. The CDR3 DNA reads TGTGCCAGCAGCGTAGAGGGCCGAATGGATGAAAAACTGTTTTTT. Translated: CASSVEGRMDEKLFF. The whole variable domain, remainder taken from reference TRBV9 and TRBJ1-4, is DSGVTQTPKHLITATGQRVTLRCSPRSGDLSVYWYQQSLDQGLQFLIQYYNGEERAKGNILERFSAQQFPDLHSELNLSSLELGDSALYFCASSVEGRMDEKLFFGSGTQLSVL.

CDR3 sequence: CASSAGLAGRELFF. The CDR3 nucleotides are TGTGCCAGCAGTGCCGGACTAGCGGGACGGGAGCTGTTTTTT. This rearrangement joins TRBV12-3 or TRBV12-4 to TRBJ2-2; 12 bases align to TRBD2. V dropped 5 bases and J dropped 9; count of bases not matched to a gene: 4. The CDR3 is 14 amino acids.

This clonotype has only a few counts. The gene calls are TRBV11-2 and TRBJ2-5; tentatively, D is TRBD1 (6 bases). Deletions cut 0 bases from V and 12 bases from J, with 11 bases between. This CDR3 has 12 residues. The V gene's germline CDR1 is SGHAT and CDR2 FQNNGV. The CDR3 DNA sequence: TGTGCCAGCAGCTTAGATACAGGGCGGAAGTACTTC. As protein: CASSLDTGRKYF.

In this sample, this clonotype turned up many times. The chain employs TRBV28 and TRBJ2-1, with TRBD2 matching over 16 bases. V dropped 3 bases and J dropped 4; count of bases not matched to a gene: 15. Germline CDR1 and CDR2: MDHEN and SYDVKM. The CDR3 length is 21 residues. The CDR3 DNA follows: TGTGCCAGCAGTTTGGCCGGGACTAGCGGGAGGGCCAATTCGGTATACAATGAGCAGTTCTTC. It translates to CASSLAGTSGRANSVYNEQFF.

This clonotype was detected only a few times. The chain links TRBV28 to TRBJ2-5; 8 nucleotides align to TRBD1. CDR3 length: 15 residues. Germline V lookup: CDR1 MDHEN, CDR2 SYDVKM. After removal of 2 bases from V and 5 bases from J, the junction contained 7 bases not matched to a gene. Written as DNA, the CDR3 is TGTGCCAGCAGTTTAGGGACAGGATGGATCGAGACCCAGTACTTC. It encodes CASSLGTGWIETQYF.

This clonotype has ten or more counts. The J gene is TRBJ1-1, the V gene TRBV19, with a tentative D call TRBD1 (6 bases). The V gene lost 2 bases and the J gene lost 0 bases, with 10 bases spanning the gap. CDR3 length: 15 residues. Germline V gene sequence: CDR1 LNHDA, CDR2 SQIVND (reference sequence). CDR3: CASSIPGHLNTEAFF. For the CDR3, the DNA is TGTGCCAGTAGTATACCGGGACATCTGAACACTGAAGCTTTCTTT.

The chain has TRBV10-3 and TRBJ2-7; 8 nucleotides line up with TRBD1. CDR1 is ENHRY, CDR2 SYGVKD, per germline. V dropped 9 bases and J dropped 2; count of bases not matched to a gene: 3. This CDR3 has 12 residues. In DNA, the CDR3 is TGTGCCATTGGACAGGGCCCCTACGAGCAGTACTTC. Protein: CAIGQGPYEQYF.

This clonotype was observed many times. The V and J genes are TRBV30 and TRBJ1-6; no clear D. V was cut by 2 bases and J by 6 bases, with 5 bases left in between. CDR3 length: 12 residues. Germline V gene sequence: CDR1 GTSNPN, CDR2 SVGIG (reference sequence). The CDR3: CAWSHSNSPLHF. CDR3 DNA: TGTGCCTGGAGTCACAGTAATTCACCCCTCCACTTT.

This clonotype was recorded many times. This chain links TRBV30 with TRBJ1-2, with 7 positions matching TRBD1. This CDR3 is built from 14 residues. J was trimmed by 2 bases and V by 2 bases; bases with no gene match: 5. CDR1 and CDR2 (germline): GTSNPN, SVGIG (reference sequence). CDR3 DNA: TGTGCCTGGAGTAAGACAGGGCGGAACTATGGCTACACCTTC. Its protein product is CAWSKTGRNYGYTF.

In this sample, this clonotype turned up many times. The V gene is TRBV2, the J gene TRBJ2-1, with unresolved D. CDR1 is SNHLY and CDR2 is FYNNEI in the germline V gene. The V and J ends lost 6 bases and 8 bases respectively, with 14 bases between them. This CDR3 comprises 13 residues. The CDR3 here is CASSPGPSDEQFF. In DNA, the CDR3 is TGTGCCAGCAGCCCCGGGCCTTCGGATGAGCAGTTCTTC.